Below are 27 T cell receptor beta chains sequenced from a single sample in a study of regulatory T cells in long-lasting Graves disease. Stated time point: persistent/refractory GD, antithyroid drugs over 5 years with positive TRAb. The TCR library used RNA extracted from PBMCs. Relying on iRepertoire HTBI primers and Arm-PCR of CDR3 regions, the team built TCR beta libraries. TCRdb reanalysed the multiplex PCR reads using MiXCR and keeps one entry per CDR3 protein. This sample carries about 340,000 distinct CDR3 sequences, less than 20% of them seen once, and the ten largest clones take 25% to 30%. This sample comprised peripheral blood mononuclear cells (PBMCs), obtained when the disease was refractory, from a patient treated with antithyroid drugs. These receptors all stem from a female donor with Graves disease.

This clonotype was seen ten or more times. The chain employs TRBV28 and TRBJ2-7, with a weak D call TRBD1 (6 bases). The germline V and J ends were trimmed by 5 bases and 3 bases, with 20 bases remaining between them. Germline values: CDR1 MDHEN, CDR2 SYDVKM. The CDR3 consists of 16 residues. This CDR3 is CASSLADKGDIYEQYF. The CDR3 DNA reads TGTGCCAGCAGTCTCGCGGACAAGGGGGACATCTACGAGCAGTACTTC.

This clonotype occurred a few times. The V and J genes are TRBV10-3 and TRBJ2-5; 8 bases are a match to TRBD2. The germline V gene encodes CDR1 ENHRY and CDR2 SYGVKD. Trimming cost V 10 bases and J 5 bases; bases outside gene matches: 15. This CDR3 is 15 amino acids long. CDR3 DNA sequence: TGTGCCACCATGACTAGCGAAATTCGGCGGGAGACCCAGTACTTC. It yields the protein CATMTSEIRRETQYF.

In the case of this clonotype: A junction boundary mismatches the germline segment, possibly from a read error. The chain recombines TRBV10-3 with TRBJ1-4, with D uncertain. The CDR3 covers 14 residues. Germline V gene sequence: CDR1 ENHRY, CDR2 SYGVKD. CDR3 region: CAISSGATNEKLVF. CDR3 nucleotide sequence: TGTGCCATCAGCTCAGGAGCAACTAATGAAAAACTGGTTTTT.

This chain links TRBV5-1 with TRBJ1-2; 7 positions agree with TRBD1. The trim removed 0 bases at V and 4 bases at J, leaving 6 bases unmatched. The CDR3 contains 15 residues. CDR1 is SGHRS and CDR2 is YFSETQ in the germline V gene. CDR3 residues: CASSLANRGSYGYTF. Written as DNA, the CDR3 is TGCGCCAGCAGCTTGGCCAACAGGGGCAGCTATGGCTACACCTTC.

This clonotype was recorded a few times. V usage is TRBV30 and J usage is TRBJ1-5, with D hard to call. Germline V lookup: CDR1 GTSNPN, CDR2 SVGIG (reference sequence). The ends were cut back, 0 bases at V and 2 bases at J, with 11 bases in the middle. CDR3 length equals 15 residues. CDR3 nucleotides: TGTGCCTGGAGTGTACGATGGGGTGGCAATCAGCCCCAGCATTTT. This codes for CAWSVRWGGNQPQHF.

There are many counts of this clonotype. V usage is TRBV7-9 and J usage is TRBJ2-7; possible D gene TRBD1, 5 bases. Trimming shortened V by 3 bases and J by 6 bases, and 15 bases separated the two germline ends. Germline V gene lookup returns CDR1 SEHNR and CDR2 FQNEAQ (reference sequence). The CDR3 is 14 residues long. CDR3 nucleotide sequence: TGTGCCAGCAGCTTGCTAGGGGTGGGGATCGAGCAGTACTTC. Its translation: CASSLLGVGIEQYF.

The chain carries TRBV5-1 and TRBJ2-7; D may be TRBD2 (5 bases). V was cut by 0 bases and J by 2 bases, with 9 bases left in between. There are 14 residues in the CDR3. Germline loops: CDR1 SGHRS, CDR2 YFSETQ. The CDR3 nucleotides are TGCGCCAGCAGCTTGGTGGGAGAAACCTACGAGCAGTACTTC. Translation gives CASSLVGETYEQYF.

This clonotype has ten or more counts. The chain uses TRBV20-1 and TRBJ2-7, with D perhaps matching TRBD2 (6 bases). Trimming pared 2 bases from V and 0 bases from J, leaving 17 bases between. This CDR3 has 16 residues. Germline-derived CDR1 and CDR2 are DFQATT and SNEGSKA (reference sequence). The CDR3 protein is CSARHIRDFGSYEQYF. CDR3 sequence (DNA): TGCAGTGCTAGACACATCCGGGACTTCGGCTCCTACGAGCAGTACTTC.

The chain uses TRBV9 and TRBJ2-1; weak D call: TRBD2 (6 bases). CDR3 length: 15 amino acids. V was pared by 1 base and J by 4 bases, with 12 bases between. Germline V gene sequence: CDR1 SGDLS, CDR2 YYNGEE. In nucleotides, the CDR3 is TGTGCCAGCAGCGTACGGGGAGGACTTTACAATGAGCAGTTCTTC. This codes for CASSVRGGLYNEQFF.

At least ten counts were recorded for this clonotype. The chain employs TRBV6-1 and TRBJ1-2; D perhaps matches TRBD1 (6 bases). Trimming removed 6 bases from V and 0 bases from J, with 17 bases in between. The CDR3 totals 16 residues. Germline assignment: CDR1 MNHNS and CDR2 SASEGT. CDR3 nucleotides: TGTGCCAGCAGAAACCGTTTTGCAGGGGCTAACTATGGCTACACCTTC. Its protein product is CASRNRFAGANYGYTF.

The V call is TRBV7-3, the J call TRBJ2-5; 7 nucleotides line up with TRBD1. The V segment lost 4 bases and the J segment 7 bases; nucleotides outside the gene matches: 9. The length of the CDR3 is 14 residues. From germline, CDR1 is SGHTA and CDR2 FQGTGA. The CDR3 sequence: CASSSDRPLGTQYF. The CDR3 nucleotides read TGTGCCAGCAGCTCGGACAGGCCCCTCGGGACCCAGTACTTC.

The rearrangement uses TRBV4-1 and TRBJ2-7; D is perhaps TRBD1 or TRBD2 (5 bases each). The germline V gene has CDR1 MGHRA and CDR2 YSYEKL. This CDR3 has 16 residues. V was clipped by 3 bases and J by 0 bases, with 15 bases between them. CDR3 region: CASSHDLGTLSYEQYF. The CDR3 nucleotides read TGCGCCAGCAGCCATGACTTAGGGACCCTCTCCTACGAGCAGTACTTC.

This clonotype turned up a few times. The V and J genes are TRBV14 and TRBJ1-2, with TRBD1 identical over 7 bases. The CDR3 extends over 16 amino acids. V shed 4 bases and J 4 bases; nucleotides not matched to a gene: 12. CDR1 is SGHDN, CDR2 FVKESK, per germline. CDR3 in DNA: TGTGCCAGCAGCCGAAAACTACAGGGGACCCTCTATGGCTACACCTTC. It encodes CASSRKLQGTLYGYTF.

This clonotype came up many times. The rearrangement links TRBV6-1 to TRBJ1-2; 7 bases are shared with TRBD1. V gave up 6 bases and J gave up 0 bases; unmatched junction bases: 7. The germline CDR1 and CDR2 sequences are MNHNS and SASEGT. This CDR3 has 15 amino acids. The CDR3 sequence is CASRDWTGTNYGYTF. The CDR3 region has the DNA TGTGCCAGCAGAGACTGGACAGGAACTAACTATGGCTACACCTTC.

The CDR3 loop is CASSPIGTLQYEQYF. CDR3 sequence (DNA): TGTGCCAGCAGCCCAATTGGCACCCTACAATACGAGCAGTACTTC. The chain recombines TRBV13 with TRBJ2-7; D is ambiguous. The germline gives CDR1 PRHDT, CDR2 FYEKMQ (reference sequence). The CDR3 loop spans 15 amino acids. Trimming took 5 bases from V and 4 from J, leaving 18 bases between them.

The rearrangement joins TRBV7-9 to TRBJ2-7; tentatively, D is TRBD2 (7 bases). Trimming removed 3 bases from V and 5 bases from J, with 14 bases in between. This CDR3 is 14 amino acids long. The germline gives CDR1 SEHNR, CDR2 FQNEAQ (reference sequence). The CDR3 DNA follows: TGTGCCAGCAGCTTCGGGGAGGGGGTGGACGAGCAGTACTTC. Its translation is CASSFGEGVDEQYF. Full variable domain (rest looked up from reference TRBV7-9 and TRBJ2-7): DTGVSQNPRHKITKRGQNVTFRCDPISEHNRLYWYRQTLGQGPEFLTYFQNEAQLEKSRLLSDRFSAERPKGSFSTLEIQRTEQGDSAMYLCASSFGEGVDEQYFGPGTRLTVT.

This clonotype was detected only once. The chain uses TRBV7-2 and TRBJ2-3; TRBD2 matches 12 bases. Germline CDR1 and CDR2: SGHTA and FQGNSA. With V trimmed by 4 bases and J by 8 bases, 13 bases remained unmatched. The CDR3 extends over 17 amino acids. The DNA of the CDR3 is TGTGCCAGCAGCTCCCTTTTGGGGCTAGCGGGGGGGCCTACGCAGTATTTT. The encoded protein is CASSSLLGLAGGPTQYF.

The V and J genes are TRBV30 and TRBJ1-3; D is undetermined. Germline CDR1 is GTSNPN and CDR2 is SVGIG (reference sequence). The CDR3 is 18 amino acids. V dropped 5 bases and J dropped 0 bases, with 23 bases sitting between them. DNA for the CDR3: TGTGCCTGGTACCGACCAACCGTTGAGTCCCGCTCTGGAAACACCATATATTTT. It encodes CAWYRPTVESRSGNTIYF. Complete variable domain (other parts from reference TRBV30 and TRBJ1-3): SQTIHQWPATLVQPVGSPLSLECTVEGTSNPNLYWYRQAAGRGLQLLFYSVGIGQISSEVPQNLSASRPQDRQFILSSKKLLLSDSGFYLCAWYRPTVESRSGNTIYFGEGSWLTVV.

In this sample, this clonotype turned up a few times. V is TRBV5-1 and J is TRBJ1-1; 8 bases fit TRBD1. This CDR3 spans 16 amino acids. V was clipped by 3 bases and J by 2 bases; unmatched bases: 9. Germline CDR1 reads SGHRS; CDR2 reads YFSETQ. This chain's CDR3 is CASSSFWTGINTEAFF. In nucleotides, the CDR3 is TGCGCCAGCAGCTCTTTCTGGACAGGGATTAACACTGAAGCTTTCTTT.

This clonotype was found a few times. The chain combines TRBV11-2 with TRBJ1-1; perhaps TRBD1 as D (6 bases). There are 13 residues in the CDR3. In germline, CDR1 is SGHAT, CDR2 FQNNGV. Trimming shortened V by 5 bases and J by 4 bases, and 11 bases separated the two germline ends. CDR3 region: CASSRGAGTEAFF. The CDR3 DNA reads TGTGCCAGCAGCCGGGGGGCAGGCACTGAAGCTTTCTTT. Full variable domain (outside the CDR3, taken from reference TRBV11-2 and TRBJ1-1): EAGVAQSPRYKIIEKRQSVAFWCNPISGHATLYWYQQILGQGPKLLIQFQNNGVVDDSQLPKDRFSAERLKGVDSTLKIQPAKLEDSAVYLCASSRGAGTEAFFGQGTRLTVV.

The V call is TRBV7-9, the J call TRBJ1-5, with unresolved D. The V gene lost 1 base and the J gene lost 5 bases, with 3 bases spanning the gap. Germline V lookup: CDR1 SEHNR, CDR2 FQNEAQ (reference sequence). The CDR3 runs 12 residues. CDR3: CASSLDYQPQHF. The CDR3 bases are TGTGCCAGCAGCTTAGACTATCAGCCCCAGCATTTT. The whole variable domain, remainder taken from reference TRBV7-9 and TRBJ1-5, is DTGVSQNPRHKITKRGQNVTFRCDPISEHNRLYWYRQTLGQGPEFLTYFQNEAQLEKSRLLSDRFSAERPKGSFSTLEIQRTEQGDSAMYLCASSLDYQPQHFGDGTRLSIL.

In the case of this clonotype: A much larger clone is a single base away; this may be a read error. The chain links TRBV7-8 to TRBJ2-5; 9 nucleotides match TRBD1. The CDR3 has 16 residues. CDR1 is SGHVS and CDR2 is FQNEAQ in the germline V gene. CDR3 loop: CASSLAYRGRGETQHF. CDR3 sequence (DNA): TGTGCCAGCAGCTTAGCCTACAGGGGGCGCGGGGAGACCCAGCACTTC.

This clonotype was recorded many times. The rearrangement uses TRBV20-1 and TRBJ1-4; 8 positions match TRBD1. Germline loops: CDR1 DFQATT, CDR2 SNEGSKA (reference sequence). This CDR3 comprises 12 residues. The V and J ends lost 7 bases and 8 bases, in that order; junction bases with no gene match: 6. CDR3 amino acids: CSGRTGSEKLFF. CDR3 nucleotide sequence: TGCAGTGGGCGGACAGGGAGCGAAAAACTGTTTTTT.

V gene TRBV10-3 combines with J gene TRBJ2-3, with TRBD2 matching over 10 bases. Germline CDR1 and CDR2: ENHRY and SYGVKD. Trimming took 3 bases from V and 10 from J; bases not matched to a gene: 10. The CDR3 has 15 amino acids. This CDR3 is CAISDLNSGGKAQYF. CDR3 DNA sequence: TGTGCCATCAGTGACCTTAATAGCGGGGGGAAGGCGCAGTATTTT.

This clonotype was detected only a few times. V usage is TRBV5-5 and J usage is TRBJ1-3, with 8 bases matching TRBD1. Germline CDR1 reads SGHKS; CDR2 reads YYEKEE (reference sequence). J lost 6 bases, V lost 0 bases, and 2 bases had no gene match. The CDR3 is made up of 14 amino acids. CDR3 in amino acids: CASSLDRGKNTIYF. CDR3 sequence (DNA): TGTGCCAGCAGCTTGGACAGGGGGAAAAACACCATATATTTT.

This clonotype appeared many times. This rearrangement joins TRBV2 to TRBJ2-7, with D perhaps TRBD2 (7 bases). The CDR3 is 14 amino acids. Trimming took 3 bases from V and 5 from J, leaving 14 bases between them. Looked up from germline, CDR1 is SNHLY and CDR2 is FYNNEI. The chain's CDR3 is CASSDWGGLNEQYF. Here the CDR3 DNA reads TGTGCCAGCAGTGACTGGGGGGGCCTCAACGAGCAGTACTTC.

This clonotype was recorded at least ten times. This rearrangement joins TRBV5-1 to TRBJ1-2; TRBD1 aligns across 11 bases. Looked up from germline, CDR1 is SGHRS and CDR2 is YFSETQ. The V gene end was trimmed by 5 bases and the J gene end by 4 bases; junction bases not matched to a gene: 7. This CDR3 contains 15 residues. The CDR3 loop reads CASRLIGQGAYGYTF. The CDR3 region has the DNA TGCGCCAGCAGACTAATCGGACAGGGGGCCTATGGCTACACCTTC. The whole variable domain, filled in from reference TRBV5-1 and TRBJ1-2, reads KAGVTQTPRYLIKTRGQQVTLSCSPISGHRSVSWYQQTPGQGLQFLFEYFSETQRNKGNFPGRFSGRQFSNSRSEMNVSTLELGDSALYLCASRLIGQGAYGYTFGSGTRLTVV.